The 12 T cell receptor beta chains listed next were all sequenced from one sample in a study of Graves' ophthalmopathy and Graves' hyperthyroidism. Amplification of the TCR beta CDR3 regions used RNA transcripts (as template). The authors performed first-round RT-PCR with HTBI primers and then a second-round multiplex PCR. TCRdb called the multiplex PCR reads again in MiXCR, with one record for every CDR3 protein. The sample lists roughly 1.1 million distinct CDR3 sequences, about two fifths occurring once. The specimen was peripheral blood or thyroid tissue (not recorded which). The receptors come from an adult man with Graves' hyperthyroidism.

This clonotype was seen only a few times. The rearrangement uses TRBV4-1 and TRBJ2-7; no firm D call. V was pared by 3 bases and J by 5 bases, with 11 bases between. Germline CDR1 reads MGHRA; CDR2 reads YSYEKL. CDR3 size: 13 residues. Here the CDR3 DNA reads TGCGCCAGCAGCCAGACGAATATCGACGAGCAGTACTTC. The encoded protein is CASSQTNIDEQYF.

This clonotype was counted many times. V usage is TRBV9 and J usage is TRBJ2-7; either TRBD1 or TRBD2 may fit D (5 bases each). The ends were cut back, 4 bases at V and 5 bases at J, with 10 bases in the middle. Germline V gene lookup returns CDR1 SGDLS and CDR2 YYNGEE. The CDR3 extends over 12 amino acids. In DNA, the CDR3 is TGTGCCAGCAGCCCCCGGGACGACGAGCAGTACTTC. It specifies CASSPRDDEQYF.

This clonotype occurred many times. This chain joins TRBV5-5 and TRBJ2-5; TRBD1 matches 7 bases. The CDR3 sequence is 13 residues long. Germline V gene sequence: CDR1 SGHKS, CDR2 YYEKEE (reference sequence). Losses at the gene ends were 4 bases for V and 5 bases for J; bases not matched to a gene: 5. The CDR3 sequence: CASSRQGFETQYF. The CDR3 bases are TGTGCCAGCAGCAGACAGGGTTTTGAGACCCAGTACTTC. The full variable domain, completed using reference TRBV5-5 and TRBJ2-5, is DAGVTQSPTHLIKTRGQQVTLRCSPISGHKSVSWYQQVLGQGPQFIFQYYEKEERGRGNFPDRFSARQFPNYSSELNVNALLLGDSALYLCASSRQGFETQYFGPGTRLLVL.

This clonotype came up many times. The chain employs TRBV9 and TRBJ1-5; D is uncertain. V was shortened by 4 bases and J by 4 bases, with 9 bases between the two germline ends. The V gene's germline CDR1 is SGDLS and CDR2 YYNGEE. The CDR3 consists of 13 residues. Here the CDR3 reads CASSPDWNQPQHF. The DNA for the CDR3 is TGTGCCAGCAGCCCGGACTGGAATCAGCCCCAGCATTTT. Filled out from reference TRBV9 and TRBJ1-5, the complete variable domain reads DSGVTQTPKHLITATGQRVTLRCSPRSGDLSVYWYQQSLDQGLQFLIQYYNGEERAKGNILERFSAQQFPDLHSELNLSSLELGDSALYFCASSPDWNQPQHFGDGTRLSIL.

The table lists this clonotype with a count of one. The junction and the germline gene differ at one end; a read error may be behind it. The chain employs TRBV7-2 and TRBJ1-2; no firm D call. From germline, CDR1 is SGHTA and CDR2 FQGNSA. The CDR3 covers 15 residues. The CDR3 protein is CASSSKECTSYDYTF. The CDR3 coding sequence is TGTGCCAGCAGCTCGAAGGAGTGCACCTCATATGACTACACCTTC.

V is TRBV19 and J is TRBJ1-5; 7 bases map to TRBD1. V dropped 4 bases and J dropped 3; count of bases not matched to a gene: 12. Germline loops: CDR1 LNHDA, CDR2 SQIVND (reference sequence). CDR3 length: 17 residues. CDR3 loop: CASSTNRGGSNNQPQHF. The CDR3 DNA follows: TGTGCCAGTAGTACCAACAGGGGTGGAAGTAACAATCAGCCCCAGCATTTT.

This clonotype showed up many times. The V and J genes are TRBV14 and TRBJ1-2, with 8 positions matching TRBD1. The trim removed 3 bases at V and 4 bases at J, leaving 4 bases unmatched. CDR3 size: 14 residues. Per the germline V gene, CDR1 is SGHDN and CDR2 is FVKESK. The CDR3 DNA reads TGTGCCAGCAGCCACGATGGACAGGGCTATGGCTACACCTTC. Its translation: CASSHDGQGYGYTF.

Many counts were recorded for this clonotype. The rearrangement joins TRBV19 to TRBJ1-1; a weak D match, TRBD1 (6 bases). Trimming removed 3 bases at V and 6 bases at J, with 14 bases between. Per the germline V gene, CDR1 is LNHDA and CDR2 is SQIVND (reference sequence). The CDR3 sequence is 14 residues long. Written as DNA, the CDR3 is TGTGCCAGTAGTATGGGCTTAACAGGGTCTGAAGCTTTCTTT. Amino acids: CASSMGLTGSEAFF. Supplemented by reference TRBV19 and TRBJ1-1, the full variable domain reads DGGITQSPKYLFRKEGQNVTLSCEQNLNHDAMYWYRQDPGQGLRLIYYSQIVNDFQKGDIAEGYSVSREKKESFPLTVTSAQKNPTAFYLCASSMGLTGSEAFFGQGTRLTVV.

This clonotype came up a few times. The rearrangement links TRBV20-1 to TRBJ1-5, with 9 nucleotides matching TRBD1. The CDR3 is 14 amino acids. The J segment lost 2 bases and the V segment lost 6 bases, leaving 5 bases of the junction unmatched. Per germline, CDR1 DFQATT and CDR2 SNEGSKA (reference sequence). The CDR3 region is CSAPQGAGNQPQHF. DNA of the CDR3: TGCAGTGCCCCACAGGGGGCCGGCAATCAGCCCCAGCATTTT.

This clonotype has a count of ten or more. The V call is TRBV5-1, the J call TRBJ2-5, with 9 bases that match TRBD2. Germline CDR1 and CDR2: SGHRS and YFSETQ. The CDR3 has 14 residues. After removal of 2 bases from V and 3 bases from J, the junction contained 2 bases not matched to a gene. CDR3 in DNA: TGCGCCAGCAGCTTCAGCGGGGGGAAAGAGACCCAGTACTTC. Translated: CASSFSGGKETQYF.

This clonotype was observed a handful of times. The chain combines TRBV9 with TRBJ2-7; TRBD2 might be the D (6 bases). Trimming took off 3 bases at V and 1 base at J, with 8 bases between the two ends. The CDR3 is 13 amino acids. The germline V gene has CDR1 SGDLS and CDR2 YYNGEE. CDR3 nucleotide sequence: TGTGCCAGCAGCGAGGAGGGGTCCTACGAGCAGTACTTC. Residues: CASSEEGSYEQYF.

The chain couples TRBV5-5 to TRBJ2-5; weak D call: TRBD2 (6 bases). Trimming stripped 4 bases from V and 5 bases from J, with 15 bases between. Germline V CDR1 and CDR2: SGHKS, YYEKEE (reference sequence). This CDR3 is built from 14 residues. The DNA of the CDR3 is TGTGCCAGCAGCCCTACGCGGGGTATTGAGACCCAGTACTTC. Translation gives CASSPTRGIETQYF.